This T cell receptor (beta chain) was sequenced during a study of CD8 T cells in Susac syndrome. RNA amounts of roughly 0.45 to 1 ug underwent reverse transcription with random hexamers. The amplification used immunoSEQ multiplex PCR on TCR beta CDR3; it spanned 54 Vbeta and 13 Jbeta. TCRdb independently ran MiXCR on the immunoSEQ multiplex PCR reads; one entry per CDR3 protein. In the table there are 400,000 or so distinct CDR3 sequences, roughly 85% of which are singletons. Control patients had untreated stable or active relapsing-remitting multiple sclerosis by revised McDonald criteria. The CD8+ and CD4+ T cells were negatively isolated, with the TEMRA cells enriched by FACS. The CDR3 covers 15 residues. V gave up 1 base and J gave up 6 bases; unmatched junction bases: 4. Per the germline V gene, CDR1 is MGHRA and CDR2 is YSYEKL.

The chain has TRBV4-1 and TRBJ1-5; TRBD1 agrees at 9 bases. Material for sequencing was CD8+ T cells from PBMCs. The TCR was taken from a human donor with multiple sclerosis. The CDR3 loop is CASSQANRGLQPQHF. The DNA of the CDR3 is TGCGCCAGCAGCCAAGCTAACAGGGGGCTTCAGCCCCAGCATTTT.